These T cell receptor beta chains were read from a single sample in a study of blood T cell repertoires in COVID-19. TCRdb's copy holds only in-frame clones and misses some; the assay was immunoSEQ multiplex PCR. The sample has about 170,000 clones; 87% are singletons. The sequenced material came from peripheral blood. The receptors here all came from a woman in her 50s with acute or convalescent COVID-19. CDR3s leave out the opening cysteine and the closing phenylalanine or tryptophan. The order of the fields is CDR3 protein, D gene, V gene, CDR3 length. A D gene is named only where the DNA matches it firmly.

CDR3 protein: ASTSLAGGGELF
D gene: TRBD2
V gene: TRBV5-1
CDR3 length: 12

CDR3 protein: ASSKSGHNSEAF
D gene: .
V gene: TRBV3-1/TRBV3-2
CDR3 length: 12

CDR3 protein: ASSFPGTGLGTDTQY
D gene: TRBD1
V gene: TRBV5-5
CDR3 length: 15

CDR3 protein: ASSLSPGGSYGYT
D gene: .
V gene: TRBV6-5
CDR3 length: 13

CDR3 protein: ASSQDIPREQY
D gene: .
V gene: TRBV4-3
CDR3 length: 11

CDR3 protein: ASSSDSYGYT
D gene: .
V gene: TRBV5-1
CDR3 length: 10

CDR3 protein: ASSGGTGRETQY
D gene: TRBD1
V gene: TRBV5-1
CDR3 length: 12

CDR3 protein: ASSLGGRGYEQY
D gene: .
V gene: TRBV6-5
CDR3 length: 12

CDR3 protein: ASTEQGAGGELF
D gene: TRBD1
V gene: TRBV2
CDR3 length: 12

CDR3 protein: ASSALLAGEQETQY
D gene: TRBD2
V gene: TRBV7-3
CDR3 length: 14

CDR3 protein: ASTARGGNTEAF
D gene: .
V gene: TRBV13
CDR3 length: 12

CDR3 protein: ASSPGTGRT
D gene: TRBD1
V gene: TRBV11-2
CDR3 length: 9

CDR3 protein: ASSPGTGREKLF
D gene: TRBD1
V gene: TRBV5-1
CDR3 length: 12

CDR3 protein: ASSQGPGGVEGTEAF
D gene: .
V gene: TRBV4-3
CDR3 length: 15

CDR3 protein: ASSEWALASGGNEQF
D gene: TRBD2
V gene: TRBV2
CDR3 length: 15

CDR3 protein: ASSHYSYNEQF
D gene: .
V gene: TRBV27
CDR3 length: 11

CDR3 protein: ASSERGLTTGQF
D gene: .
V gene: TRBV6-1
CDR3 length: 12

CDR3 protein: ASSVGGGGSYEQY
D gene: TRBD2
V gene: TRBV9
CDR3 length: 13

CDR3 protein: ASSLTGPYNSPLH
D gene: TRBD1
V gene: TRBV18
CDR3 length: 13

CDR3 protein: ATSDLPCGLSYEQY
D gene: .
V gene: TRBV24-1
CDR3 length: 14

CDR3 protein: ASSPGTSGGDTQY
D gene: TRBD2
V gene: TRBV11-3
CDR3 length: 13

CDR3 protein: ASSEIGTGAYGYT
D gene: TRBD1
V gene: TRBV6-1
CDR3 length: 13

CDR3 protein: ASSQPLGQGNSGANVLT
D gene: TRBD1
V gene: TRBV4-2
CDR3 length: 17

CDR3 protein: ASSYKGQGSGYT
D gene: TRBD1
V gene: TRBV6-5
CDR3 length: 12

CDR3 protein: ASSLSPGVDQPQH
D gene: .
V gene: TRBV27
CDR3 length: 13

CDR3 protein: ASSLTGTGAGELF
D gene: TRBD1
V gene: TRBV19
CDR3 length: 13

CDR3 protein: ASSQTGFSGYT
D gene: .
V gene: TRBV14
CDR3 length: 11

CDR3 protein: RCGGPYGYT
D gene: .
V gene: TRBV29-1
CDR3 length: 9

CDR3 protein: ASSQGLSYEQY
D gene: .
V gene: TRBV4-2
CDR3 length: 11

CDR3 protein: ASSYQRGGRNEQF
D gene: TRBD2
V gene: TRBV7-2
CDR3 length: 13

CDR3 protein: ASSLGGQATYEQY
D gene: TRBD1
V gene: TRBV11-2
CDR3 length: 13

CDR3 protein: ASSQGQGGTEAF
D gene: .
V gene: TRBV7-8
CDR3 length: 12

CDR3 protein: ASSRWKTSGIETGELF
D gene: TRBD2
V gene: TRBV18
CDR3 length: 16

CDR3 protein: ASSYTGMGETQY
D gene: .
V gene: TRBV6-9
CDR3 length: 12

CDR3 protein: ASSEGTGLQPQH
D gene: TRBD1
V gene: TRBV6-1
CDR3 length: 12

CDR3 protein: ASSPRDRAPHEQF
D gene: TRBD1
V gene: TRBV11-1
CDR3 length: 13

CDR3 protein: ASYAGGFQPQH
D gene: TRBD1
V gene: TRBV6-5
CDR3 length: 11

CDR3 protein: ASSYQAASTDTQY
D gene: .
V gene: TRBV6-2/TRBV6-3
CDR3 length: 13

CDR3 protein: ASSPGTDQETQY
D gene: TRBD1
V gene: TRBV18
CDR3 length: 12

CDR3 protein: ASSLDRGYEQY
D gene: TRBD1
V gene: TRBV7-9
CDR3 length: 11

CDR3 protein: ASSGQGYNEQF
D gene: .
V gene: TRBV5-1
CDR3 length: 11

CDR3 protein: ASSQDGGARVRYPEQF
D gene: .
V gene: TRBV4-1
CDR3 length: 16

CDR3 protein: ASSDSMNTEAF
D gene: .
V gene: TRBV5-4
CDR3 length: 11

CDR3 protein: AISDGEDGYT
D gene: .
V gene: TRBV10-3
CDR3 length: 10

CDR3 protein: ASSPKTGGNTEAF
D gene: TRBD1
V gene: TRBV18
CDR3 length: 13